The present T cell receptor beta chain was sequenced within a study of blood T cells in healthy people across ages. Findings and limits, study-wide: It was held that the diversity estimates obtained from one million T cells were underestimates.

This clonotype has a handful of counts. The antigen remains unidentified. A second PCR, run for roughly 7 to 11 cycles, used a sample-barcoded 5' primer plus a J-beta primer mix. TCRdb re-called the 5' RACE reads through MiXCR, storing one row per CDR3 protein. The data contain some 1.5 million distinct CDR3 sequences, roughly 43% of them singletons. This TCR was recovered from a young woman in good health. Sequencing used blood.

CDR3 in amino acids: CASSFPPKGRGSYNEQFF. The CDR3 nucleotides are TGTGCCAGCAGTTTTCCCCCTAAGGGGCGGGGCTCCTACAATGAGCAGTTCTTC. The chain couples TRBV12-3 or TRBV12-4 to TRBJ2-1, with D possibly matching TRBD2 (6 bases). V was clipped by 3 bases and J by 0 bases, with 18 bases between them. The CDR3 covers 18 residues.